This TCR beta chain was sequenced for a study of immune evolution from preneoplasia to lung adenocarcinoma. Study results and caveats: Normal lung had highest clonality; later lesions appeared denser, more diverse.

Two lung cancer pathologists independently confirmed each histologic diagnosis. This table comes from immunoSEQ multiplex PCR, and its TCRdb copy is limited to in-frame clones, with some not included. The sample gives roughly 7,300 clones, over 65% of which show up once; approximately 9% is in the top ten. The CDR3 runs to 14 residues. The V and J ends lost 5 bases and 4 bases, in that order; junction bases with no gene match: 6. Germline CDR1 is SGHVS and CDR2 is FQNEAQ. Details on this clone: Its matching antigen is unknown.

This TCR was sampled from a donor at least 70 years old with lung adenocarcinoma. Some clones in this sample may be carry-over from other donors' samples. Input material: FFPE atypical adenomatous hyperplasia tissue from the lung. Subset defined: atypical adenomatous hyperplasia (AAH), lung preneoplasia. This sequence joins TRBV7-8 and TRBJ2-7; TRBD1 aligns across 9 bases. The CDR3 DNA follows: TGTGCCAGCAGCCCCCAGACAGGGGGTTACGAGCAGTACTTC. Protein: CASSPQTGGYEQYF. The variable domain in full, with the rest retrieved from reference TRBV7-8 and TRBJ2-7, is GAGVSQSPRYKVAKRGQDVALRCDPISGHVSLFWYQQALGQGPEFLTYFQNEAQLDKSGLPSDRFFAERPEGSVSTLKIQRTQQEDSAVYLCASSPQTGGYEQYFGPGTRLTVT.